Shown below are 26 T cell receptor beta chains from a single sample sequenced in a study of tumor and adjacent non-tumor tissue in lung cancer. The template was RNA from unsorted bulk tissue. A modified ARM-PCR protocol with three rounds of nested PCR amplified TCRbeta. TCRdb processed the multiplex PCR reads anew with MiXCR; each CDR3 protein has one entry. Of approximately 70,000 distinct CDR3 sequences detected, roughly 73% appear once; the ten largest clones hold over 25%. Sequencing was done on a sample of lung tumor tissue. The receptors stem from a man aged 60 to 69 with non-small cell lung cancer.

The count of this clonotype is one. At one of its ends the junction is not consistent with the germline gene, which may arise from a read error. The chain joins TRBV6-2 or TRBV6-3 to TRBJ1-1; D possibly corresponds to TRBD1 (5 bases). CDR3 size: 12 residues. Germline CDR1 is MNHEY and CDR2 is SVGEGT. In DNA, the CDR3 is TGTGTCAGCAGAACCACAGGAGCCGAAGCTTTCTTT. Its protein product is CVSRTTGAEAFF.

Of note for this clonotype: One end of the junction fails to match germline, which may point to a read error. This chain connects TRBV12-3 or TRBV12-4 to TRBJ2-7; D is perhaps TRBD2 (6 bases). This CDR3 spans 13 amino acids. The CDR3 nucleotides read TGTGCCAACAGCCCGGGACTGAACTACAAGCAGTACTTC. Its translation is CANSPGLNYKQYF.

A remark on this clonotype: An end of the junction does not agree with germline; a read error may underlie this. V is TRBV29-1 and J is TRBJ1-2; possible D gene TRBD1, 6 bases. Germline V lookup: CDR1 SQVTM, CDR2 ANQGSEA. This CDR3 has 11 amino acids. CDR3 in amino acids: CSVARGCGYTF. The CDR3 nucleotides are TGCAGCGTTGCCAGGGGCTGTGGCTACACCTTT.

This clonotype has at least ten counts. The chain combines TRBV14 with TRBJ2-2, with unresolved D. The germline V gene has CDR1 SGHDN and CDR2 FVKESK. This CDR3 has 12 residues. V lost 10 bases to trimming and J lost 2 bases, with 8 bases between them. The CDR3 DNA sequence: TGTGCCACCCGAAAAAACACCGGGGAGCTGTTTTTT. This encodes CATRKNTGELFF.

Worth noting for this clonotype: The missing conserved phenylalanine or tryptophan at the end of this CDR3 makes a read error likely. The V call is TRBV20-1, the J call TRBJ1-1; 9 bases align to TRBD1. There are 14 residues in the CDR3. Germline-derived CDR1 and CDR2 are DFQATT and SNEGSKA (reference sequence). The DNA for the CDR3 is TGCAATGCCGGACCCCGGGACAGGGACACTGATGCTTTCTCT. Encoded protein: CNAGPRDRDTDAFS.

A note on this clonotype: At one end the junction does not follow the germline gene, possibly because of a read error. The rearrangement uses TRBV20-1 and TRBJ2-7; no clear D gene. The CDR3 contains 15 residues. Germline CDR1 and CDR2: DFQATT and SNEGSKA (reference sequence). Here the CDR3 DNA reads TGCAGTGCTAGAGGTCGCGGCAGAAGCTCCTACGAGCGGTACTTC. It specifies CSARGRGRSSYERYF.

CDR3: CASSYSTRYAGELFF. The CDR3 nucleotides are TGTGCCAGCAGTTACTCTACCCGCTACGCCGGGGAGCTGTTTTTT. The chain has TRBV6-5 and TRBJ2-2; no clear D. V dropped 0 bases and J dropped 6 bases, with 11 bases sitting between them. In germline, CDR1 is MNHEY, CDR2 SVGAGI. The CDR3 spans 15 residues.

Details on this clonotype: At one of its ends the junction is not consistent with the germline gene, which may arise from a read error. The gene calls are TRBV11-1 and TRBJ2-5; perhaps TRBD1 as D (6 bases). CDR3 size: 15 residues. CDR1 and CDR2 from the germline V gene are SGHAT and FQDESV (reference sequence). Here the CDR3 reads CASSNTVAGVENQYF. The CDR3 DNA reads as TGTGCCAGCAGCAATACAGTGGCAGGGGTGGAGAACCAGTACTTC.

Notes on this clonotype: At one end, the junction sequence differs from germline, possibly due to a read error. The chain uses TRBV25-1 and TRBJ1-6, with TRBD1 as a possible D gene (5 bases). The CDR3 contains 18 residues. CDR1 is MGHDK, CDR2 SYGVNS, per germline. The CDR3 coding sequence is TGTGCCAGCAGTGAGAGTACCGAGGGGAGCTCCTATAACTCACCCCTCCACTTT. It specifies CASSESTEGSSYNSPLHF.

The chain recombines TRBV6-5 with TRBJ1-1, with D perhaps TRBD1 (5 bases). The CDR3 loop spans 15 amino acids. The V gene's germline CDR1 is MNHEY and CDR2 SVGAGI. The CDR3 DNA sequence: TGTGGCAGTAGTAAGGGAGAGGGGCCCAACACTGAAGCTTTCTTT. It codes for CGSSKGEGPNTEAFF.

Worth noting for this clonotype: A read error may produce the germline difference seen at one junction end. This chain connects TRBV29-1 to TRBJ1-4; D unresolved. CDR1 is SQVTM, CDR2 ANQGSEA, per germline. This CDR3 comprises 13 residues. The CDR3 sequence is CSVLENHNEELFF. In DNA, the CDR3 is TGCAGCGTTCTGGAAAACCACAATGAAGAACTGTTTTTT.

This rearrangement joins TRBV6-1 to TRBJ1-5, with 7 bases identical to TRBD1. Judging by the DNA end, TRBJ2-3 fits better; the J call may be wrong. Germline CDR1 MNHNS, CDR2 SASEGT. The CDR3 has 15 amino acids. CDR3 DNA: TGTGCCAGCTGCCCGACATGGGACAGCAATCAGCCCCAGTATTTT. Its protein product is CASCPTWDSNQPQYF.

Note on this clonotype: This may come from a read error, since a much larger clone is one base off. The CDR3 loop reads CAWALKTEAFF. As DNA, the CDR3 is TGTGCCTGGGCACTGAAGACTGAAGCTTTCTTT. The chain employs TRBV30 and TRBJ1-1; no definite D call. Germline V lookup: CDR1 GTSNPN, CDR2 SVGIG (reference sequence). The CDR3 spans 11 residues. The entire variable domain, with the rest obtained from reference TRBV30 and TRBJ1-1, is as follows: SQTIHQWPATLVQPVGSPLSLECTVEGTSNPNLYWYRQAAGRGLQLLFYSVGIGQISSEVPQNLSASRPQDRQFILSSKKLLLSDSGFYLCAWALKTEAFFGQGTRLTVV.

A single count supports this clonotype. Since the CDR3 does not end with the conserved phenylalanine or tryptophan, this likely comes from a read error. The V call is TRBV10-3, the J call TRBJ2-5, with unresolved D. The CDR3 extends over 12 amino acids. The germline V gene has CDR1 ENHRY and CDR2 SYGVKD. Trimming left V 7 bases short and J 4 bases short, with 10 bases between. This CDR3 is CAIKGDRETQYI. The DNA for the CDR3 is TGTGCCATCAAGGGCGACCGAGAGACCCAGTACATC.

This chain links TRBV12-3 or TRBV12-4 with TRBJ1-1, with D uncertain. The length of the CDR3 is 12 residues. V dropped 4 bases and J dropped 10 bases, with 13 bases sitting between them. The CDR3 loop reads CASSYTTRPAFF. The CDR3 DNA reads TGTGCCAGCAGTTATACAACAAGGCCAGCTTTCTTT.

About this clonotype itself: Possible read error: a much larger clone is one base away. This chain links TRBV20-1 with TRBJ2-3; 8 bases are shared with TRBD1. Germline CDR1 is DFQATT and CDR2 is SNEGSKA (reference sequence). This CDR3 comprises 15 residues. The CDR3 nucleotides read TGCAGAGCTAGGATCCCGGGACAGGGCACAGATACGCAGTATTTT. Its protein product is CRARIPGQGTDTQYF.

The gene calls are TRBV7-6 and TRBJ1-5; D is perhaps TRBD1 (5 bases). V lost 1 base to trimming and J lost 0 bases, with 7 bases between them. There are 15 residues in the CDR3. Germline V gene sequence: CDR1 SGHVS, CDR2 FNYEAQ. In DNA, the CDR3 is TGTGCCAGCAGCTTAGGGGGGATTAGCAATCAGCCCCAGCATTTT. Its protein product is CASSLGGISNQPQHF.

About this clonotype itself: This clone may be a read error of a much larger clone one base away. This sequence joins TRBV5-1 and TRBJ2-7, with D tentatively TRBD2 (5 bases). Trimming stripped 1 base from V and 7 bases from J, with 9 bases between. The germline gives CDR1 SGHRS, CDR2 YFSETQ. This CDR3 contains 12 residues. This chain's CDR3 is CASSLSSGEQYF. The CDR3 DNA follows: TGCGCCAGCAGCTTGTCGAGCGGAGAGCAGTACTTC.

Of note for this clonotype: The germline gene is not matched at one end of the junction; a read error may be the cause. The CDR3, as DNA: TGTGCCATCAGTGAACATGGGACTAGCGGGGGGGACTCTGGGGCCAACGTCCTTGCTTTC. This gives the protein CAISEHGTSGGDSGANVLAF. V is TRBV10-3 and J is TRBJ2-6; 16 bases are shared with TRBD2. The CDR3 covers 20 residues. The germline V gene encodes CDR1 ENHRY and CDR2 SYGVKD.

This clonotype was detected ten times or more. V usage is TRBV14 and J usage is TRBJ2-5, with unresolved D. The ends were cut back, 0 bases at V and 1 base at J, with 6 bases in the middle. The CDR3 consists of 14 residues. The germline V gene encodes CDR1 SGHDN and CDR2 FVKESK. Written as DNA, the CDR3 is TGTGCCAGCAGCCAAGATTTCAGCCAAGAGACCCAGTACTTC. Protein sequence: CASSQDFSQETQYF. The full variable domain, in which reference TRBV14 and TRBJ2-5 provide the parts outside the CDR3, is EAGVTQFPSHSVIEKGQTVTLRCDPISGHDNLYWYRRVMGKEIKFLLHFVKESKQDESGMPNNRFLAERTGGTYSTLKVQPAELEDSGVYFCASSQDFSQETQYFGPGTRLLVL.

This clonotype was picked up one time. CDR3: CSATVPGLGNSDTQYF. CDR3 in DNA: TGCAGTGCTACCGTCCCGGGACTAGGAAACTCAGATACGCAGTATTTT. This chain uses TRBV20-1 with TRBJ2-3; 8 bases are shared with TRBD2. Germline V gene sequence: CDR1 DFQATT, CDR2 SNEGSKA (reference sequence). The CDR3 runs 16 residues. With 4 bases clipped from V and 4 bases from J, the junction kept 13 bases outside the gene matches.

This clonotype was recorded at least ten times. J is TRBJ2-1 and V is TRBV20-1, with a weak D call TRBD2 (5 bases). CDR3 length equals 13 residues. V lost 6 bases to trimming and J lost 10 bases, with 19 bases between them. Germline V lookup: CDR1 DFQATT, CDR2 SNEGSKA (reference sequence). CDR3 bases: TGCAGTGCCCCCGACTACGCTAACCCAGAGCAGTTCTTC. Its protein is CSAPDYANPEQFF.

Comment on this clonotype: Just one base apart from a much larger clone, this may be a read error. The chain is built from TRBV5-6 and TRBJ2-4; a possible D gene is TRBD1 (5 bases). Germline V gene data show CDR1 as SGHDT and CDR2 as YYEEEE. The CDR3 sequence is 16 residues long. V was shortened by 1 base and J by 0 bases, with 11 bases between the two germline ends. The CDR3 DNA reads TGTGCCAGCAGCTTGCTGGGGCTTGCAGCCAAAAACATTCAGTACTTC. It yields the protein CASSLLGLAAKNIQYF.

Comments on this clonotype: One junction end does not reproduce the germline sequence, and a read error may be involved. The V call is TRBV20-1, the J call TRBJ1-5; D is unclear. Germline CDR1 DFQATT, CDR2 SNEGSKA (reference sequence). This CDR3 has 15 residues. The CDR3: CSAEIPLRSIQPQHF. DNA of the CDR3: TGCAGTGCGGAAATTCCCCTCCGCAGCATTCAGCCCCAGCACTTT.

There are a few counts of this clonotype. Because the CDR3 is missing its conserved closing phenylalanine or tryptophan, this is likely a read error. No DNA is shown, since the ends of the CDR3 on it are uncertain; the CDR3 is the one TCRdb lists. The rearrangement uses TRBV20-1 and TRBJ2-7. The CDR3 has 13 residues if both end residues are counted. The V gene's germline CDR1 is DFQATT and CDR2 SNEGSKA (reference sequence). Here the CDR3 reads CSGLEENSYEQYL.

As for this clonotype: One base away lies a much larger clone, so this may be a sequencing read error. The chain joins TRBV28 to TRBJ1-5; D is unclear. The germline V gene encodes CDR1 MDHEN and CDR2 SYDVKM. This CDR3 is 13 amino acids long. The CDR3 coding sequence is TGTGCCAGCAGTTGGGCTAGCTATCAGCCCCAGCATTTT. Translating gives CASSWASYQPQHF.